Given below is one T cell receptor (beta chain) in context. Germline V gene sequence: CDR1 SQVTM, CDR2 ANQGSEA. CDR3 length: 14 amino acids. With 0 bases removed from V and 5 bases from J, the gap between germline ends came to 13 bases. These data come from a study of identical twins. TCRdb used MiXCR to reprocess the 5' RACE reads, holding one entry per CDR3 protein. Altogether some 730,000 distinct CDR3 sequences are present, around a sixth being singletons, with the ten largest covering roughly 14%. The same specimen was also included in a second study, on T cells expressing NK-cell markers. That paper notes: The study sequenced eight donors, seven HCMV-seropositive and one seronegative. These clonotypes also led the CD3+CD56-NKG2C+ fraction in several donors.

Sequenced input: PBMCs. This receptor was identified in a woman aged 18-29 years in good health. This chain joins TRBV29-1 and TRBJ2-5, with D perhaps TRBD1 or TRBD2 (5 bases each). CDR3 nucleotide sequence: TGCAGCGTTGAAGAGGGACCGCTAGGCGAGACCCAGTACTTC. Protein: CSVEEGPLGETQYF.